This TCR beta chain derives from a study of Tregs in tolerant kidney transplant recipients. In the study overall: Recipient PBMCs carried a CFSE label and met irradiated graft donor PBMCs for about six days before FACS sorting. Overall study results and limits: Few patients were studied, so findings need validation in larger groups. Expanding Tregs on activated donor B cells appeared to best identify donor-specific TCRbeta clones. This study did not directly address biological reproducibility.

The CDR3 has 14 residues. Germline-derived CDR1 and CDR2 are SGHVS and FNYEAQ. V gave up 5 bases and J gave up 7 bases; unmatched junction bases: 10. Clones were read by immunoSEQ multiplex PCR, and TCRdb kept only the in-frame ones, dropping some. The sample consists of 4,000 or so clones, 45% to 70% of them appearing once. This clone was seen more than once but under ten times. Its antigen is as yet unknown. The specimen sequenced was CD8+ T cells from blood cultured with allogeneic cells. The V call is TRBV7-6, the J call TRBJ2-7, with 8 nucleotides matching TRBD1. This sequence originates from a human donor in good health. The CDR3 bases are TGTGCCAGCAGCCCGGGACAGGCCCTCTGGGAGCAGTACTTC. Translated: CASSPGQALWEQYF. The full variable domain, rest sourced from reference TRBV7-6 and TRBJ2-7, is GAGVSQSPRYKVTKRGQDVALRCDPISGHVSLYWYRQALGQGPEFLTYFNYEAQQDKSGLPNDRFSAERPEGSISTLTIQRTEQRDSAMYRCASSPGQALWEQYFGPGTRLTVT.